This entry lists 19 T cell receptor beta chains sequenced from one sample in a study of blood T cell repertoires in COVID-19 (TCRdb year 2020). Preparation of the library involved the immunoSEQ multiplex PCR assay. Not all clones reach the TCRdb copy of this immuneACCESS table, which keeps in-frame sequences only. Checked studies attribute under half of the gap to unresolved V genes and leave the rest unexplained. This sample lists about 70,000 clones; roughly nine tenths were detected once. Jointly, the top ten make up roughly a tenth of the sample. Sequenced sample: peripheral blood. These receptors came from a human donor in a cohort sampled during active COVID-19.

This sequence joins TRBV19 and TRBJ1-2; 7 bases match TRBD1. Germline lookup yields CDR1 LNHDA and CDR2 SQIVND (reference sequence). With 3 bases clipped from V and 6 bases from J, the junction kept 13 bases outside the gene matches. There are 16 residues in the CDR3. In DNA, the CDR3 is TGTGCCAGTAGTATTAAAGACAGGGTAAAAAAGGATGGCTACACCTTC. As protein: CASSIKDRVKKDGYTF.

This clone appeared a few times. The V call is TRBV7-3, the J call TRBJ2-2; 7 positions agree with TRBD1. CDR1 SGHTA and CDR2 FQGTGA come from the germline V gene. Trimming cost V 5 bases and J 6 bases; bases outside gene matches: 3. The CDR3 totals 13 residues. CDR3 sequence (DNA): TGTGCCAGCAGCCCGGGACAGTCCGGGGAGCTGTTTTTT. This encodes CASSPGQSGELFF. The entire variable domain, with the rest obtained from reference TRBV7-3 and TRBJ2-2, is as follows: GAGVSQTPSNKVTEKGKYVELRCDPISGHTALYWYRQSLGQGPEFLIYFQGTGAADDSGLPNDRFFAVRPEGSVSTLKIQRTERGDSAVYLCASSPGQSGELFFGEGSRLTVL.

V gene TRBV3-1 (or the pseudogene TRBV3-2) combines with J gene TRBJ2-5; TRBD2 agrees at 16 bases. Trimming took 4 bases from V and 4 from J; bases not matched to a gene: 3. Looked up from germline, CDR1 is LGHDT and CDR2 is YNNKEL (reference sequence). This CDR3 contains 16 residues. The CDR3 DNA sequence: TGTGCCAGCAGCCCCGGGACTAGCGGGAGGGGAGAGACCCAGTACTTC. It encodes CASSPGTSGRGETQYF.

The chain links TRBV27 to TRBJ2-7; 10 bases map to TRBD2. The junction had 5 bases not matched to a gene; V was cut back by 3 bases and J by 3 bases. The CDR3 has 15 amino acids. From germline, CDR1 is MNHEY and CDR2 SMNVEV (reference sequence). Here the CDR3 reads CASSLGLATNYEQYF. The DNA for the CDR3 is TGTGCCAGCAGTTTGGGACTAGCGACGAACTACGAGCAGTACTTC.

This clone appeared a few times. Other DNA sequences in this specimen translate into the identical CDR3. V gene TRBV27 combines with J gene TRBJ2-1, with 9 bases identical to TRBD2. J gave up 1 base and V 1 base, and 2 bases lay outside the gene matches. The germline V gene encodes CDR1 MNHEY and CDR2 SMNVEV (reference sequence). The CDR3 is made up of 16 amino acids. Here the CDR3 reads CASSLFLAGSYNEQFF. CDR3 nucleotides: TGTGCCAGCAGTTTATTTCTAGCGGGATCCTACAATGAGCAGTTCTTC.

V usage is TRBV19 and J usage is TRBJ2-7, with TRBD1 identical over 7 bases. This CDR3 is built from 14 residues. V was clipped by 5 bases and J by 3 bases; unmatched bases: 7. Germline V gene sequence: CDR1 LNHDA, CDR2 SQIVND (reference sequence). CDR3 sequence (DNA): TGTGCCAGTAGTCCCGGGACAGACGACTACGAGCAGTACTTC. This sequence encodes CASSPGTDDYEQYF.

The chain has TRBV7-9 and TRBJ2-7; D is unresolved. V lost 5 bases and J 0 bases, leaving 14 bases between the germline ends. CDR3 length: 15 residues. Germline V gives CDR1 SEHNR, CDR2 FQNEAQ (reference sequence). As DNA, the CDR3 is TGTGCCAGCAGCCCGGCCCAGGCTTACTCCTACGAGCAGTACTTC. Protein product: CASSPAQAYSYEQYF.

The V and J genes are TRBV7-3 and TRBJ2-3; a possible D gene is TRBD1 (6 bases). CDR1 and CDR2 from the germline V gene are SGHTA and FQGTGA. V lost 1 base to trimming and J lost 5 bases, with 7 bases between them. The CDR3 covers 13 residues. CDR3 DNA: TGTGCCAGCAGCTTAATAGGGGGAGATACGCAGTATTTT. Its translation: CASSLIGGDTQYF.

In its sample, this clone was seen a few times. The genes are TRBV10-1 and TRBJ2-7; D gene unclear. CDR3 length equals 12 residues. The germline V gene encodes CDR1 WNHNN and CDR2 SYGVQD (reference sequence). V was cut by 4 bases and J by 3 bases, with 7 bases left in between. The CDR3 protein is CASSVNGYEQYF. CDR3 sequence (DNA): TGCGCCAGCAGTGTCAACGGCTACGAGCAGTACTTC.

The chain carries TRBV12-3 or TRBV12-4 and TRBJ2-3, with 8 bases aligning to TRBD1. This CDR3 is 13 amino acids long. The J segment lost 3 bases and the V segment lost 6 bases, leaving 2 bases of the junction unmatched. The CDR3 nucleotides read TGTGCCAGCAGCGGACAGGGAACAGATACGCAGTATTTT. Translation gives CASSGQGTDTQYF.

The gene calls are TRBV27 and TRBJ1-2; TRBD1 matches 9 bases. In germline, CDR1 is MNHEY, CDR2 SMNVEV (reference sequence). This CDR3 has 18 amino acids. V dropped 5 bases and J dropped 6; count of bases not matched to a gene: 19. The CDR3 coding sequence is TGTGCCAGCAGTACCCTCGGGACAGGGAGGCGGTACGTGGATGGCTACACCTTC. Translation: CASSTLGTGRRYVDGYTF.

The J gene is TRBJ2-7, the V gene TRBV9; 7 nucleotides match TRBD1. Germline V gives CDR1 SGDLS, CDR2 YYNGEE. J was trimmed by 7 bases and V by 3 bases; bases with no gene match: 1. The CDR3 is 11 amino acids. The CDR3 sequence: CASSAGGEQYF. The CDR3 coding sequence is TGTGCCAGCAGCGCAGGGGGAGAGCAGTACTTC.

The CDR3 sequence is CASSSRREIETQYF. The CDR3 DNA reads TGTGCCAGCAGCTCGAGACGGGAGATCGAGACCCAGTACTTC. J is TRBJ2-5 and V is TRBV7-8; D is perhaps TRBD2 (6 bases). Germline lookup yields CDR1 SGHVS and CDR2 FQNEAQ. The CDR3 consists of 14 residues. V was cut by 4 bases and J by 5 bases, with 14 bases left in between.

CDR3 sequence: CASSQGVRRQRHSPLHF. The CDR3 DNA follows: TGTGCCAGCAGCCAAGGTGTAAGACGGCAGAGGCACTCACCCCTCCACTTT. The chain uses TRBV14 and TRBJ1-6; no firm D call. This CDR3 contains 17 residues. The V and J ends lost 1 base and 10 bases respectively, with 20 bases between them. Germline V gene data show CDR1 as SGHDN and CDR2 as FVKESK.

V and J are TRBV6-5 and TRBJ1-4; 8 bases fit TRBD1. The CDR3 has 13 amino acids. Germline trimming cut 6 bases from V and 8 bases from J; bases unmatched to any gene: 5. The germline CDR1 and CDR2 sequences are MNHEY and SVGAGI. CDR3 sequence reads: CASRDRVEEKLFF. DNA of the CDR3: TGTGCCAGCAGGGACAGGGTCGAGGAAAAACTGTTTTTT.

V and J are TRBV7-2 and TRBJ2-1, with 9 bases fitting TRBD1. Germline V lookup: CDR1 SGHTA, CDR2 FQGNSA. The ends lost 4 bases at V and 4 bases at J; junction bases unmatched: 8. The CDR3 runs 16 residues. The CDR3 loop is CASSSRGTGSYNEQFF. CDR3 in DNA: TGTGCCAGCAGCTCGCGTGGGACAGGGTCTTACAATGAGCAGTTCTTC.

The chain links TRBV7-8 to TRBJ2-1; D uncertain. Germline V gene data show CDR1 as SGHVS and CDR2 as FQNEAQ. Trimming left V 5 bases short and J 10 bases short, with 12 bases between. The CDR3 consists of 12 residues. The CDR3 DNA reads as TGTGCCAGCAGCCCCTTCCCTACCGAGCAGTTCTTC. The encoded protein is CASSPFPTEQFF. The full variable domain, in which reference TRBV7-8 and TRBJ2-1 provide the parts outside the CDR3, is GAGVSQSPRYKVAKRGQDVALRCDPISGHVSLFWYQQALGQGPEFLTYFQNEAQLDKSGLPSDRFFAERPEGSVSTLKIQRTQQEDSAVYLCASSPFPTEQFFGPGTRLTVL.

A single count supports this clone. The V and J genes are TRBV7-9 and TRBJ2-2; TRBD1 is a possible D gene (6 bases). The CDR3 contains 15 residues. The germline V gene has CDR1 SEHNR and CDR2 FQNEAQ (reference sequence). Trimming took 2 bases from V and 2 from J, leaving 9 bases between them. The CDR3 reads CASSLRQANTGELFF. DNA of the CDR3: TGTGCCAGCAGCTTAAGACAGGCTAACACCGGGGAGCTGTTTTTT.

This clone was recorded once. The chain joins TRBV3-1 (or the pseudogene TRBV3-2) to TRBJ2-1, with 8 positions matching TRBD2. The CDR3 runs 17 residues. The germline V gene encodes CDR1 LGHDT and CDR2 YNNKEL (reference sequence). V gave up 0 bases and J gave up 3 bases; unmatched junction bases: 7. The CDR3 DNA reads TGTGCCAGCAGCCAAGAGGGAGAGCTAGCGGGCTACAATGAGCAGTTCTTC. Amino acids: CASSQEGELAGYNEQFF.